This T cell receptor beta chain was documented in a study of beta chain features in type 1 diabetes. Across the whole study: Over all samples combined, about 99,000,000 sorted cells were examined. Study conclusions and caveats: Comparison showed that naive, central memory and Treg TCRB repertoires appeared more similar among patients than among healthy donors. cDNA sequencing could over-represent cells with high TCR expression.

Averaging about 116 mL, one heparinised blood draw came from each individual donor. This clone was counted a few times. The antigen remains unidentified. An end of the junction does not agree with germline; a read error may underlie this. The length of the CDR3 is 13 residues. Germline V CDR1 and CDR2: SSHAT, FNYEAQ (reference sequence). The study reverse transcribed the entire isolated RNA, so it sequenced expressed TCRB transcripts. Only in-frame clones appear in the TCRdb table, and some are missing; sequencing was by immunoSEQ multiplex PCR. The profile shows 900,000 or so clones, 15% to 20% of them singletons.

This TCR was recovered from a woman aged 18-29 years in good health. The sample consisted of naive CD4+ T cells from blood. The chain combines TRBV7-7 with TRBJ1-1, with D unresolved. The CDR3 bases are TGTGCTAGCAGCTTAGTCCTGGGCACTGAAGCTTTCTTT. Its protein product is CASSLVLGTEAFF.